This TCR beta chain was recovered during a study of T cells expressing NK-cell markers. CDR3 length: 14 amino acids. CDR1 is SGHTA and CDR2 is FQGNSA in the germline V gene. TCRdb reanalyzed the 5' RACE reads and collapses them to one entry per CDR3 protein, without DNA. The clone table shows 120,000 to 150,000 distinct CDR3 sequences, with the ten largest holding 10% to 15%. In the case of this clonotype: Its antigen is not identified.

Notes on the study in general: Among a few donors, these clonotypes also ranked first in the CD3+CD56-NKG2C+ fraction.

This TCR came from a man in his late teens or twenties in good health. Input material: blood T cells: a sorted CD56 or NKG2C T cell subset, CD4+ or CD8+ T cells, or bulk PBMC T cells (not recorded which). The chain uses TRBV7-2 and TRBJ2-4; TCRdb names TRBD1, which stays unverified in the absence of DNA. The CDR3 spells CASSFQGAKNIQYF.